The 15 T cell receptor beta chains in this list originate from one sample, sequenced in a study of blood T cell repertoires in COVID-19 (dated by TCRdb to 2020 to 2021). The library was produced with the immunoSEQ multiplex PCR assay. The table was pulled from immuneACCESS by TCRdb, which kept in-frame rearrangements only. Such tables lose some clones; where checked, under half of the loss comes from unresolved V genes, and the rest has no known cause. This sample is represented by approximately 140,000 clones; 70% to 80% of them were singletons. Around 4% of the sample belongs to the ten largest clones. The sequenced sample was peripheral blood. The receptor source for this set is a man in his 60s with acute or convalescent COVID-19.

V is TRBV11-2 and J is TRBJ2-7; a possible D gene is TRBD1 (7 bases). The germline V gene encodes CDR1 SGHAT and CDR2 FQNNGV. This CDR3 is built from 14 residues. Trimming took off 1 base at V and 5 bases at J, with 12 bases between the two ends. CDR3 protein: CASSLGAGGNEQYF. CDR3 coding DNA: TGTGCCAGCAGCTTAGGCGCAGGGGGGAACGAGCAGTACTTC.

This clone was picked up a small number of times. J is TRBJ2-3 and V is TRBV9; D possibly corresponds to TRBD2 (5 bases). Germline V gives CDR1 SGDLS, CDR2 YYNGEE. Trimming removed 6 bases from V and 0 bases from J, with 17 bases in between. This CDR3 is built from 16 residues. Here the CDR3 DNA reads TGTGCCAGCACCCCCGGCGGTGGCGGGAGCACAGATACGCAGTATTTT. This sequence encodes CASTPGGGGSTDTQYF.

This sequence joins TRBV19 and TRBJ2-7; 11 bases agree with TRBD2. There are 15 residues in the CDR3. Germline CDR1 LNHDA, CDR2 SQIVND (reference sequence). The V segment lost 3 bases and the J segment 1 base; nucleotides outside the gene matches: 2. The DNA for the CDR3 is TGTGCCAGTAGTATTTCTAGCGGGAGGTCCTACGAGCAGTACTTC. As protein: CASSISSGRSYEQYF. The whole variable domain, remainder taken from reference TRBV19 and TRBJ2-7, is DGGITQSPKYLFRKEGQNVTLSCEQNLNHDAMYWYRQDPGQGLRLIYYSQIVNDFQKGDIAEGYSVSREKKESFPLTVTSAQKNPTAFYLCASSISSGRSYEQYFGPGTRLTVT.

This clone was detected once. Other nucleotide sequences in the sample specify the same CDR3. The V and J genes are TRBV3-1 (or the pseudogene TRBV3-2) and TRBJ2-7; the D is unclear. CDR1 is LGHDT, CDR2 YNNKEL, per germline (reference sequence). The length of the CDR3 is 11 residues. Trimming cost V 5 bases and J 4 bases, with 6 bases left between them. Here the CDR3 reads CASSNTYEQYF. The CDR3 nucleotides read TGTGCCAGCAGCAATACTTACGAGCAGTACTTC.

The rearrangement links TRBV27 to TRBJ2-1; 8 bases are shared with TRBD2. The V segment lost 10 bases and the J segment 4 bases; nucleotides outside the gene matches: 9. The CDR3 is 14 amino acids. Looked up from germline, CDR1 is MNHEY and CDR2 is SMNVEV (reference sequence). As DNA, the CDR3 is TGTGCCACCCTGTCGGGAGGGAGATACAATGAGCAGTTCTTC. Its protein product is CATLSGGRYNEQFF.

The chain is built from TRBV11-3 and TRBJ2-1; TRBD2 matches 8 bases. Germline-derived CDR1 and CDR2 are SGHNT and YENEEA. The CDR3 is 15 residues long. Germline trimming cut 3 bases from V and 7 bases from J; bases unmatched to any gene: 8. CDR3 sequence: CASSLGTRRGNEQFF. Here the CDR3 DNA reads TGTGCCAGCAGCTTGGGGACTAGGAGAGGTAATGAGCAGTTCTTC.

The CDR3 region is CAISETTRAGGGYGYTF. Here the CDR3 DNA reads TGTGCCATCAGTGAGACAACCCGGGCCGGGGGAGGCTATGGCTACACCTTC. The rearrangement uses TRBV10-3 and TRBJ1-2; tentatively, D is TRBD1 (5 bases). The germline V gene encodes CDR1 ENHRY and CDR2 SYGVKD. Trimming took off 2 bases at V and 4 bases at J, with 20 bases between the two ends. CDR3 length equals 17 residues.

The genes are TRBV6-2 or TRBV6-3 and TRBJ2-1; 13 nucleotides align to TRBD2. The CDR3 is 16 residues long. Germline values: CDR1 MNHEY, CDR2 SVGEGT. V was pared by 6 bases and J by 8 bases, with 10 bases of the junction left unmatched. The CDR3 DNA reads TGTGCCAGCAGACCTGGGACTAGCGGGAATCTCGATGAGCAGTTCTTC. As protein: CASRPGTSGNLDEQFF.

This rearrangement joins TRBV19 to TRBJ1-4, with a possible D match to TRBD1 (5 bases). CDR3 length: 14 residues. CDR1 and CDR2 from the germline V gene are LNHDA and SQIVND (reference sequence). Trimming shortened V by 2 bases and J by 7 bases, and 11 bases separated the two germline ends. CDR3 sequence (DNA): TGTGCCAGTAGTATAACGGGACTAGGTGAAAAACTGTTTTTT. Its protein is CASSITGLGEKLFF.

V is TRBV19 and J is TRBJ2-1, with 9 bases aligning to TRBD2. The germline V gene encodes CDR1 LNHDA and CDR2 SQIVND (reference sequence). CDR3 length: 14 residues. The trim removed 8 bases at V and 2 bases at J, leaving 4 bases unmatched. CDR3 sequence: CASWGGRAYNEQFF. DNA of the CDR3: TGTGCCAGTTGGGGCGGGAGGGCCTACAATGAGCAGTTCTTC.

V gene TRBV5-4 combines with J gene TRBJ2-5, with 8 nucleotides matching TRBD2. Germline-derived CDR1 and CDR2 are SGHNT and YYREEE (reference sequence). Trimming at V came to 0 bases and at J to 2 bases, leaving 3 bases not matched to a gene. The CDR3 is 15 residues long. The CDR3 region has the DNA TGTGCCAGCAGCTTGGGCGGGAGGATACAAGAGACCCAGTACTTC. Translating gives CASSLGGRIQETQYF.

The V and J genes are TRBV30 and TRBJ1-3; D is undetermined. The CDR3 length is 13 residues. The germline gives CDR1 GTSNPN, CDR2 SVGIG (reference sequence). V lost 5 bases and J 0 bases, leaving 8 bases between the germline ends. The CDR3: CAWGSVSGNTIYF. The CDR3 nucleotides read TGTGCCTGGGGGTCAGTCTCTGGAAACACCATATATTTT.

This clone has just one count. The chain links TRBV18 to TRBJ2-1, with 9 bases that match TRBD2. V gave up 2 bases and J gave up 5 bases; unmatched junction bases: 7. The germline V gene encodes CDR1 KGHSH and CDR2 LQKENI. The CDR3 has 16 residues. For the CDR3, the DNA is TGTGCCAGCTCACCAGGTTACGCGGGAGGGCACAATGAGCAGTTCTTC. It codes for CASSPGYAGGHNEQFF. The full variable domain, completed using reference TRBV18 and TRBJ2-1, is NAGVMQNPRHLVRRRGQEARLRCSPMKGHSHVYWYRQLPEEGLKFMVYLQKENIIDESGMPKERFSAEFPKEGPSILRIQQVVRGDSAAYFCASSPGYAGGHNEQFFGPGTRLTVL.

The rearrangement joins TRBV30 to TRBJ1-2; tentative D call: TRBD1 (5 bases). V lost 4 bases and J lost 3, with 18 bases in between. CDR1 is GTSNPN, CDR2 SVGIG, per germline (reference sequence). CDR3 length: 15 residues. CDR3 residues: CAWKAGPSRDYGYTF. The CDR3 DNA reads TGTGCCTGGAAGGCAGGGCCCTCACGGGACTATGGCTACACCTTC.

The chain recombines TRBV19 with TRBJ1-1; D not certain. Germline CDR1 is LNHDA and CDR2 is SQIVND (reference sequence). V gave up 7 bases and J gave up 1 base, with 7 bases separating them. CDR3 length: 12 amino acids. The CDR3 sequence is CASTRGNTEAFF. For the CDR3, the DNA is TGTGCCAGTACTCGAGGGAACACTGAAGCTTTCTTT. The full variable domain, completed using reference TRBV19 and TRBJ1-1, is DGGITQSPKYLFRKEGQNVTLSCEQNLNHDAMYWYRQDPGQGLRLIYYSQIVNDFQKGDIAEGYSVSREKKESFPLTVTSAQKNPTAFYLCASTRGNTEAFFGQGTRLTVV.